These T cell receptor beta chains were read from a single sample in a study of cytomegalovirus exposure and HLA in healthy donors. The assay was immunoSEQ multiplex PCR, and TCRdb's table has in-frame clones only and misses some. Of roughly 150,000 clones in the sample, 82% are singletons; the top ten hold more than 6.5%. The sample was PBMCs. All receptors come from a woman aged 45-65 years in good health and CMV-seropositive. Both conserved end residues are part of each CDR3. Fields, in order: CDR3 length, V gene, J gene, D gene, clone size, CDR3 protein, CDR3 DNA. D genes are given only for firm matches. Clone size is not always given. Where it is, it says once, few, many or a class for expanded clones.

>14|TRBV7-9|TRBJ2-7|TRBD2|-
CASSNPSGIYEQYF
TGTGCCAGCAGCAATCCTAGCGGAATCTACGAGCAGTACTTC
>13|TRBV9|TRBJ2-1|-|-
CASSVAQYNEQFF
TGTGCCAGCAGCGTAGCCCAATACAATGAGCAGTTCTTC
>18|TRBV12-5|TRBJ2-3|TRBD1|-
CASGLLNRDRGLSDTQYF
TGTGCTAGTGGTTTGTTAAACCGGGACAGGGGGCTCTCAGATACGCAGTATTTT
>13|TRBV6-5|TRBJ2-4|-|few
CASKQRDKNIQYF
TGTGCCAGCAAACAACGGGACAAAAACATTCAGTACTTC
>15|TRBV7-2|TRBJ1-1|TRBD1|-
CASSSRNRGWTEAFF
TGTGCCAGCAGCTCCAGGAACAGGGGATGGACTGAAGCTTTCTTT
>14|TRBV15|TRBJ2-7|TRBD1|few
CATSRGQTKDEQYF
TGTGCCACCAGCAGGGGACAGACTAAGGACGAGCAGTACTTC
>14|TRBV13|TRBJ2-3|-|-
CASSFGTGSDTQYF
TGTGCCAGCAGCTTTGGAACAGGATCGGATACGCAGTATTTT
>15|TRBV4-3|TRBJ1-6|TRBD1|-
CASSGGQLYNSPLHF
TGCGCCAGCAGCGGGGGACAGCTATATAATTCACCCCTCCACTTT
>14|TRBV29-1|TRBJ2-1|TRBD1|-
CSAKTGNPYNEQFF
TGCAGCGCAAAGACAGGGAATCCCTACAATGAGCAGTTCTTC
>14|TRBV5-1|TRBJ2-3|TRBD2|-
CASSPSGGSDTQYF
TGCGCCAGCAGCCCGAGCGGGGGCTCTGATACGCAGTATTTT
>17|TRBV7-9|TRBJ1-4|-|-
CASSGTAEALGGEKLFF
TGTGCCAGCAGCGGGACCGCCGAAGCCCTGGGGGGTGAAAAACTGTTTTTT
>16|TRBV4-1|TRBJ2-7|TRBD1|once
CASSPVGTGGPYEQYF
TGCGCCAGCAGCCCAGTAGGGACAGGGGGGCCCTACGAGCAGTACTTC
>17|TRBV7-2|TRBJ2-3|TRBD2|-
CASSKRSAGGASDTQYF
TGTGCCAGCAGCAAAAGGTCGGCGGGGGGGGCGTCCGATACGCAGTATTTT
>11|TRBV29-1|TRBJ1-1|TRBD1|-
CSSRQGSEAFF
TGCAGCTCACGACAGGGCTCTGAAGCTTTCTTT
>17|TRBV10-3|TRBJ2-3|TRBD2|few
CAISESMAGGRSDTQYF
TGTGCCATCAGTGAGTCGATGGCGGGGGGGCGCTCAGATACGCAGTATTTT
>14|TRBV19|TRBJ2-7|TRBD2|-
CASSASGVYYEQYF
TGTGCCAGTAGTGCTAGCGGGGTTTACTACGAGCAGTACTTC
>14|TRBV7-9|TRBJ2-3|-|-
CASSLLGGTDTQYF
TGTGCCAGCAGCTTACTTGGAGGGACAGATACGCAGTATTTT
>14|TRBV4-3|TRBJ2-3|-|-
CASSRFQGSDTQYF
TGCGCCAGCAGCCGATTCCAGGGTTCAGATACGCAGTATTTT
>13|TRBV6-1|TRBJ2-1|-|-
CASDRREDWEQFF
TGTGCCAGCGATCGGAGGGAGGACTGGGAGCAGTTCTTC
>13|TRBV29-1|TRBJ1-3|-|-
CSVESGSGNTIYF
TGCAGCGTTGAATCGGGATCGGGAAACACCATATATTTT
>15|TRBV7-8|TRBJ1-3|-|-
CASSPGFEKGNTIYF
TGTGCCAGCTCCCCCGGTTTTGAGAAAGGAAACACCATATATTTT
>13|TRBV7-9|TRBJ1-1|TRBD1|-
CASSQGAGTEAFF
TGTGCCAGCAGCCAGGGGGCAGGCACTGAAGCTTTCTTT
>13|TRBV5-1|TRBJ2-7|TRBD1|-
CASSPGQVYEQYF
TGCGCCAGCAGCCCAGGACAGGTCTACGAGCAGTACTTC
>15|TRBV28|TRBJ1-4|-|once
CASSPHGGLNEKLFF
TGTGCCAGCAGCCCCCACGGAGGCCTAAATGAAAAACTGTTTTTT
>13|TRBV6-1|TRBJ1-3|-|-
CASSEDRGNTIYF
TGTGCCAGCAGCGAAGATCGGGGAAACACCATATATTTT
>17|TRBV27|TRBJ1-1|-|-
CASVPGGLLGGNTEAFF
TGTGCCAGCGTTCCCGGAGGACTGCTGGGGGGGAACACTGAAGCTTTCTTT
>13|TRBV2|TRBJ2-3|-|-
CASSEEFTDTQYF
TGTGCCAGCAGTGAGGAGTTCACAGATACGCAGTATTTT
>15|TRBV15|TRBJ2-1|TRBD2|-
CATSSLSSGGDEQFF
TGTGCCACCAGCAGCCTTTCTAGCGGGGGGGATGAGCAGTTCTTC
>12|TRBV6-6|TRBJ2-7|-|-
CASSSAAYEQYF
TGTGCCAGCAGTTCTGCAGCCTACGAGCAGTACTTC
>13|TRBV19|TRBJ2-4|-|once
CATPGGWVNIQYF
TGTGCCACCCCTGGGGGGTGGGTAAACATTCAGTACTTC
>14|TRBV10-2|TRBJ2-7|TRBD2|-
CASSESGGSYEQYF
TGCGCCAGCAGTGAAAGCGGGGGCTCCTACGAGCAGTACTTC
>14|TRBV6-5|TRBJ1-1|-|-
CASSYSRVNTEAFF
TGTGCCAGCAGTTACTCCCGGGTGAACACTGAAGCTTTCTTT
>13|TRBV2|TRBJ2-7|TRBD1|-
CATAGTGGYEQYF
TGTGCCACCGCCGGGACAGGGGGCTACGAGCAGTACTTC
>16|TRBV5-1|TRBJ2-3|TRBD2|-
CASSLRSSGGSDTQYF
TGCGCCAGCAGCTTGAGGTCTAGCGGGGGGTCAGATACGCAGTATTTT
>16|TRBV7-9|TRBJ2-7|-|-
CSSSLARGTRRYEQYF
TGTTCCAGCAGCTTAGCGCGGGGAACTAGAAGGTACGAGCAGTACTTC
>16|TRBV4-1|TRBJ1-2|TRBD1|-
CASSQGRTGGGYGYTF
TGCGCCAGCAGCCAAGGCCGGACAGGGGGTGGCTATGGCTACACCTTC
>15|TRBV14|TRBJ2-3|TRBD2|few
CASSHLWGGYDTQYF
TGTGCCAGCAGCCATTTGTGGGGGGGTTACGATACGCAGTATTTT
>13|TRBV10-3|TRBJ1-5|TRBD1|-
CASGQVVDQPQHF
TGTGCCTCGGGACAGGTAGTGGATCAGCCCCAGCATTTT
>14|TRBV7-9|TRBJ1-6|-|once
CASSLDRANSPLHF
TGTGCCAGCAGCTTAGACAGGGCAAATTCACCCCTCCACTTT
>13|TRBV5-1|TRBJ2-7|-|few
CASSWESSYEQYF
TGCGCCAGCAGCTGGGAGAGCTCCTACGAGCAGTACTTC
>15|TRBV13|TRBJ1-3|-|-
CASSSLAGGENTIYF
TGTGCCAGCAGCTCCCTAGCGGGGGGTGAAAACACCATATATTTT
>16|TRBV5-5|TRBJ2-1|TRBD2|few
CASSLALTGGIYEQFF
TGTGCCAGCAGCTTGGCCTTAACGGGGGGGATCTATGAGCAGTTCTTC
>14|TRBV7-8|TRBJ2-7|TRBD2|-
CASSSRGVTYEQYF
TGTGCCAGCAGCTCCCGGGGGGTAACCTACGAGCAGTACTTC
>16|TRBV2|TRBJ2-3|TRBD2|-
CASSEGLAAYTDTQYF
TGTGCCAGCAGTGAAGGTCTAGCGGCTTACACAGATACGCAGTATTTT
>13|TRBV5-1|TRBJ1-1|-|-
CASSFSGNTEAFF
TGCGCCAGCAGCTTTAGCGGAAACACTGAAGCTTTCTTT
>13|TRBV5-1|TRBJ1-2|TRBD1|-
CASSGDRANGYTF
TGCGCCAGCAGCGGAGACAGGGCGAACGGCTACACCTTC
>14|TRBV19|TRBJ1-2|-|-
CASSMGQGNYGYTF
TGTGCCAGTAGTATGGGCCAGGGGAACTATGGCTACACCTTC
>11|TRBV27|TRBJ2-1|-|-
CASSTPNEQFF
TGTGCCAGCAGTACTCCCAATGAGCAGTTCTTC
>13|TRBV18|TRBJ2-1|-|few
CASSAGLGGEQFF
TGTGCCAGCTCAGCCGGACTAGGGGGTGAGCAGTTCTTC
>16|TRBV2|TRBJ1-3|-|-
CASSNRDRGSGNTIYF
TGTGCCAGCAGTAACAGGGACCGGGGCTCTGGAAACACCATATATTTT